This T cell receptor beta chain was documented in a study of T cells in women clearing cervical HPV infection. Study context: HLA type stays a possible confounder, typing being limited.

Dot-blot hybridization genotyped cervical HPV amplified with MY09/MY11 PCR. Comments on this clone: Its target is not known. A junction end diverges from the germline sequence, so it may reflect a read error. From the germline J gene comes the end of the CDR3, since the read stops 3 residues before it.

Study-wide results and caveats: T-cell numbers per sample were unknown and may explain richness differences.

Germline CDR1 is LGHNA and CDR2 is YNFKEQ. The CDR3 is 14 residues long. Profiling relied on immunoSEQ multiplex PCR, and the TCRdb table lists in-frame clones only, not all of them. The sample table sets out 25,000 to 40,000 clones. The V and J genes are TRBV4-2 and TRBJ2-3, with unresolved D. The specimen was blood buffy coat. The TCR originated in a woman between 18 and 70 years old with a cervical HPV16 infection that either progressed to CIN3+ or cleared (not recorded which). Partial CDR3 DNA: TGCGCCAGCAGCCAAGGAACTGGGCGTTGGACG. This sequence encodes CASSQGTGRWT. The full CDR3 reads CASSQGTGRWTQYF.